This T cell receptor (beta chain) was captured in a study of cytomegalovirus exposure and HLA in healthy donors. Method: immunoSEQ multiplex PCR; TCRdb's copy keeps in-frame clones and lacks some. The sample has 150,000 to 200,000 clones; roughly 89% are singletons. Study-level points and caveats: TCR sequences were mostly rare, though some public TCRs occurred in many donors. As confirmed in vitro, three CMV-associated chains were specific for CMV antigens.

About this clone itself: The antigen is not known.

Germline V gives CDR1 MNHEY, CDR2 SMNVEV (reference sequence). This CDR3 contains 14 residues. V lost 6 bases to trimming and J lost 5 bases, with 16 bases between them. The chain has TRBV27 and TRBJ1-1; D is perhaps TRBD1 (6 bases). This clonotype was sampled from a woman aged 30 to 39 in good health and CMV-seronegative. What was sequenced was PBMCs. CDR3 DNA: TGTGCCAGCAGCATAACAGGGATAGGGACTGAAGCTTTCTTT. It translates to CASSITGIGTEAFF.